This TCR beta chain was recorded in a study of a mutant IDH1 vaccine in newly diagnosed glioma. About the study: All eight of the vaccinations patients received fell in weeks 1, 3, 5, 7, 11, 15, 19 and 23. A roughly 60% male, 37.5% female split and a mean age of 40.4 years characterized treated patients.

Measured with immunoSEQ multiplex PCR; TCRdb has only the in-frame clones, and not every one. Among about 120,000 clones listed, around four fifths were seen once. The time point is: week 11, during vaccination. What each vaccine dose contained was 300 ug of mutant IDH1 20-mer peptide, accompanied by topical imiquimod. Donors had new IDH1-mutant astrocytomas of WHO grade 3 or 4 (ATRX-lost). In regard to this clone: Its antigen is as yet unknown.

The TCR originated in a man aged 35 to 55 with glioma. The sample consisted of PBMCs, taken from a glioma patient whose treatment included an IDH1 peptide vaccine.

The CDR3 loop reads CASSLGLGFGNQPQHF. The CDR3 DNA reads as TGTGCCAGCAGCTTAGGTCTGGGGTTCGGCAATCAGCCCCAGCATTTT. This chain joins TRBV7-2 and TRBJ1-5; no definite D call. V was pared by 1 base and J by 2 bases, with 12 bases between. The germline CDR1 and CDR2 sequences are SGHTA and FQGNSA. The CDR3 consists of 16 residues. The variable domain in full, completed from reference TRBV7-2 and TRBJ1-5, reads GAGVSQSPSNKVTEKGKDVELRCDPISGHTALYWYRQSLGQGLEFLIYFQGNSAPDKSGLPSDRFSAERTGGSVSTLTIQRTQQEDSAVYLCASSLGLGFGNQPQHFGDGTRLSIL.